This T cell receptor beta chain was identified during a study of CD8+ T cells in alopecia areata. General study points: Scalp specimens additionally yield sequences from normal skin's resident alphabeta T cells.

This clone was counted between two and nine times. Its target is unknown. Sequencing templates came from extracted RNA that was reverse transcribed into cDNA. Clones were read by immunoSEQ multiplex PCR, and TCRdb kept only the in-frame ones, dropping some. The repertoire has approximately 140,000 clones, roughly 50% of them found once; the top ten carry roughly 7.5%. Sequenced material: CD4+ T cells sorted from blood. The TCR was taken from a human donor with alopecia areata.

In DNA form, the CDR3 reads TGTGCCATCAGTGAGGGCGGGAGCCCAGAGACCCAGTACTTC. It yields the protein CAISEGGSPETQYF. The chain has TRBV10-3 and TRBJ2-5; 7 bases match TRBD2. The germline V gene has CDR1 ENHRY and CDR2 SYGVKD. With V trimmed by 2 bases and J by 4 bases, 4 bases remained unmatched. This CDR3 has 14 amino acids.